The next 24 T cell receptor beta chains were all read from a single sample in a study of blood T cell repertoires in COVID-19. The table came from immunoSEQ multiplex PCR; TCRdb's copy has only in-frame clones and leaves some out. The sample includes over 75,000 clones, approximately 79% seen only once; the top ten take approximately 11%. The specimen was peripheral blood. These receptors all stem from a man in his 70s with acute or convalescent COVID-19.

This sequence joins TRBV7-2 and TRBJ2-2, with D unresolved. Germline V gene sequence: CDR1 SGHTA, CDR2 FQGNSA. The length of the CDR3 is 15 residues. Trimming removed 1 base at V and 5 bases at J, with 11 bases between. DNA of the CDR3: TGTGCCAGCAGCTTAGAAGGCCCGCGGACCGGGGAGCTGTTTTTT. It codes for CASSLEGPRTGELFF. Looking up the rest from reference TRBV7-2 and TRBJ2-2 gives the full variable domain: GAGVSQSPSNKVTEKGKDVELRCDPISGHTALYWYRQSLGQGLEFLIYFQGNSAPDKSGLPSDRFSAERTGGSVSTLTIQRTQQEDSAVYLCASSLEGPRTGELFFGEGSRLTVL.

This chain joins TRBV28 and TRBJ1-5; D unresolved. V was clipped by 0 bases and J by 5 bases, with 14 bases between them. The germline gives CDR1 MDHEN, CDR2 SYDVKM. This CDR3 has 16 residues. The CDR3 region is CASSLWLNRVDQPQHF. Here the CDR3 DNA reads TGTGCCAGCAGTTTATGGCTAAACAGAGTTGATCAGCCCCAGCATTTT.

This sequence joins TRBV25-1 and TRBJ1-2, with D unclear. The V end lost 7 bases, the J end lost 3 bases, and 12 bases lay between the germline ends. This CDR3 is 13 amino acids long. The germline CDR1 and CDR2 sequences are MGHDK and SYGVNS. The CDR3 sequence is CASTGRLDYGYTF. CDR3 nucleotide sequence: TGTGCCAGCACCGGGAGGCTAGACTATGGCTACACCTTC.

This chain joins TRBV19 and TRBJ1-1, with D unresolved. Germline V gene sequence: CDR1 LNHDA, CDR2 SQIVND (reference sequence). V lost 10 bases and J lost 3, with 9 bases in between. This CDR3 contains 11 residues. As DNA, the CDR3 is TGTGCCACCCACATCTACACTGAAGCTTTCTTT. This encodes CATHIYTEAFF.

This rearrangement joins TRBV18 to TRBJ1-4; the D is unclear. The germline gives CDR1 KGHSH, CDR2 LQKENI. V gave up 3 bases and J gave up 3 bases, with 8 bases separating them. CDR3 size: 14 residues. Here the CDR3 reads CASSPGISNEKLFF. CDR3 nucleotide sequence: TGTGCCAGCTCACCGGGCATCTCTAATGAAAAACTGTTTTTT.

The chain is built from TRBV27 and TRBJ2-2; 9 nucleotides match TRBD1. Trimming at V came to 6 bases and at J to 2 bases, leaving 7 bases not matched to a gene. Germline V gene data show CDR1 as MNHEY and CDR2 as SMNVEV (reference sequence). The CDR3 runs 16 residues. Here the CDR3 DNA reads TGTGCCAGCAGGCCAAACACAGGGGGCAACACCGGGGAGCTGTTTTTT. Translated: CASRPNTGGNTGELFF.

The chain joins TRBV7-9 to TRBJ2-1; D is perhaps TRBD2 (6 bases). The V end was cut by 6 bases, the J end by 4 bases, with 13 bases between. The CDR3 is made up of 14 amino acids. The germline gives CDR1 SEHNR, CDR2 FQNEAQ (reference sequence). CDR3 amino acids: CASSPYGGYNEQFF. For the CDR3, the DNA is TGTGCCAGCAGTCCATACGGGGGATACAATGAGCAGTTCTTC.

The rearrangement joins TRBV7-8 to TRBJ2-7; D is perhaps TRBD1 (6 bases). Germline assignment: CDR1 SGHVS and CDR2 FQNEAQ. V gave up 5 bases and J gave up 0 bases, with 11 bases separating them. The CDR3 length is 14 residues. In DNA, the CDR3 is TGTGCCAGCAGCCCCGACAGGCGCTCCTACGAGCAGTACTTC. Translated, it gives CASSPDRRSYEQYF.

The chain recombines TRBV30 with TRBJ2-5; D may be TRBD1 (6 bases). The CDR3 is made up of 13 amino acids. Trimming shortened V by 4 bases and J by 1 base, and 10 bases separated the two germline ends. Germline values: CDR1 GTSNPN, CDR2 SVGIG (reference sequence). The CDR3 DNA follows: TGTGCCTGGACATCAGGGGTCCAAGAGACCCAGTACTTC. Protein: CAWTSGVQETQYF.

The chain carries TRBV15 and TRBJ1-1; D perhaps matches TRBD1 (5 bases). The CDR3 is 15 residues long. Germline V gene sequence: CDR1 LNHNV, CDR2 YYDKDF (reference sequence). V lost 0 bases to trimming and J lost 3 bases, with 11 bases between them. The DNA of the CDR3 is TGTGCCACCAGCAGAGATAGGGCAGGGCACACTGAAGCTTTCTTT. Amino acids: CATSRDRAGHTEAFF.

The chain carries TRBV13 and TRBJ2-7; D not certain. Trimming removed 1 base at V and 2 bases at J, with 6 bases between. Germline V gene sequence: CDR1 PRHDT, CDR2 FYEKMQ (reference sequence). The length of the CDR3 is 13 residues. The CDR3 DNA reads as TGTGCCAGCAGCTTAGCCCCAGCCTACGAGCAGTACGTC. Residues: CASSLAPAYEQYV.

The CDR3 DNA reads as TGTGCCAGCAGGGGGCCCGGGGAGCTGTTTTTT. Encoded protein: CASRGPGELFF. The chain joins TRBV28 to TRBJ2-2; D may be TRBD1 (5 bases). Germline-derived CDR1 and CDR2 are MDHEN and SYDVKM. Trimming removed 6 bases at V and 6 bases at J, with 5 bases between. The CDR3 is made up of 11 amino acids. Drawing the rest from reference TRBV28 and TRBJ2-2, the complete variable domain is DVKVTQSSRYLVKRTGEKVFLECVQDMDHENMFWYRQDPGLGLRLIYFSYDVKMKEKGDIPEGYSVSREKKERFSLILESASTNQTSMYLCASRGPGELFFGEGSRLTVL.

The genes are TRBV18 and TRBJ2-1, with TRBD2 as a possible D gene (5 bases). The germline V gene has CDR1 KGHSH and CDR2 LQKENI. The CDR3 length is 15 residues. The V and J ends lost 0 bases and 3 bases respectively, with 9 bases between them. The CDR3, as DNA: TGTGCCAGCTCACCACCGCGGGCAGTCTACAATGAGCAGTTCTTC. Translation: CASSPPRAVYNEQFF.

This clone was seen a single time. This chain connects TRBV6-5 to TRBJ2-2; no firm D call. V lost 6 bases to trimming and J lost 6 bases, with 11 bases between them. Germline loops: CDR1 MNHEY, CDR2 SVGAGI. The CDR3 totals 13 residues. CDR3 DNA: TGTGCCAGCAGCGTTACATTATCCGGGGAGCTGTTTTTT. It is translated as CASSVTLSGELFF.

The chain is built from TRBV7-2 and TRBJ1-5; no reliable D call. Germline CDR1 is SGHTA and CDR2 is FQGNSA. Trimming stripped 6 bases from V and 3 bases from J, with 12 bases between. The CDR3 totals 14 residues. The CDR3 sequence is CASRTGSINQPQHF. CDR3 sequence (DNA): TGTGCCAGCAGAACGGGGAGTATCAATCAGCCCCAGCATTTT.

This clone was seen just once. The chain employs TRBV15 and TRBJ1-5; a weak D match, TRBD1 (6 bases). There are 15 residues in the CDR3. Per germline, CDR1 LNHNV and CDR2 YYDKDF (reference sequence). Trimming removed 4 bases at V and 3 bases at J, with 13 bases between. This CDR3 reads CATSTGQGSNQPQHF. The CDR3, as DNA: TGTGCCACCAGCACGGGACAAGGGTCCAATCAGCCCCAGCATTTT.

The V call is TRBV4-2, the J call TRBJ1-2, with 12 bases that match TRBD1. J gave up 6 bases and V 8 bases, and 10 bases lay outside the gene matches. CDR3 length: 15 amino acids. Germline V gene sequence: CDR1 LGHNA, CDR2 YNFKEQ. The CDR3 DNA sequence: TGTGCCAGCCGCCCAGGGACAGGGGGCGCCAATGGCTACACCTTC. Residues: CASRPGTGGANGYTF.

This clone showed up just once. The rearrangement joins TRBV11-2 to TRBJ1-4, with TRBD1 matching over 12 bases. The CDR3 has 16 amino acids. V shed 3 bases and J 7 bases; nucleotides not matched to a gene: 6. Per germline, CDR1 SGHAT and CDR2 FQNNGV. CDR3 in amino acids: CASSLGTGGDFEKLFF. CDR3 in DNA: TGTGCCAGCAGCTTGGGGACAGGGGGCGACTTTGAAAAACTGTTTTTT.

This chain uses TRBV5-6 with TRBJ1-3, with 9 bases fitting TRBD1. V gave up 1 base and J gave up 3 bases; unmatched junction bases: 8. CDR1 is SGHDT, CDR2 YYEEEE, per germline. The CDR3 sequence is 17 residues long. The CDR3 coding sequence is TGTGCCAGCAGCTTGACTACCGGGACAGGGTTTGGAAACACCATATATTTT. Residues: CASSLTTGTGFGNTIYF. The full variable domain, with the rest looked up from reference TRBV5-6 and TRBJ1-3, is DAGVTQSPTHLIKTRGQQVTLRCSPKSGHDTVSWYQQALGQGPQFIFQYYEEEERQRGNFPDRFSGHQFPNYSSELNVNALLLGDSALYLCASSLTTGTGFGNTIYFGEGSWLTVV.

The genes are TRBV27 and TRBJ2-2, with TRBD1 identical over 7 bases. Losses at the gene ends were 7 bases for V and 5 bases for J; bases not matched to a gene: 16. This CDR3 is 17 amino acids long. Per germline, CDR1 MNHEY and CDR2 SMNVEV (reference sequence). Here the CDR3 reads CASNFMTGSGPTGELFF. Written as DNA, the CDR3 is TGTGCCAGCAACTTTATGACAGGGTCGGGGCCAACCGGGGAGCTGTTTTTT.

The chain carries TRBV5-3 and TRBJ2-7, with TRBD2 as a possible D gene (6 bases). Being an ORF, TRBV5-3 has a function that is uncertain. The CDR3 has 14 amino acids. V lost 4 bases and J 0 bases, leaving 11 bases between the germline ends. The CDR3 here is CARSPGEDSYEQYF. In nucleotides, the CDR3 is TGTGCCAGAAGCCCCGGGGAGGACTCCTACGAGCAGTACTTC.

The gene calls are TRBV19 and TRBJ2-1; 7 bases fit TRBD1. The trim removed 2 bases at V and 4 bases at J, leaving 2 bases unmatched. In germline, CDR1 is LNHDA, CDR2 SQIVND (reference sequence). This CDR3 spans 14 amino acids. CDR3: CASSIRGQYNEQFF. CDR3 bases: TGTGCCAGTAGTATAAGGGGGCAGTACAATGAGCAGTTCTTC.

The V and J genes are TRBV2 and TRBJ2-4, with D maybe TRBD2 (5 bases). V was clipped by 3 bases and J by 6 bases, with 6 bases between them. Germline lookup yields CDR1 SNHLY and CDR2 FYNNEI. The CDR3 runs to 12 residues. CDR3 bases: TGTGCCAGCAGTGATGAGGGAAACATTCAGTACTTC. Translated, it gives CASSDEGNIQYF.

The V call is TRBV6-5, the J call TRBJ1-1; TRBD1 might be the D (6 bases). This CDR3 spans 14 amino acids. The V end was cut by 6 bases, the J end by 3 bases, with 14 bases between. CDR1 is MNHEY, CDR2 SVGAGI, per germline. The CDR3 spells CASRTGTGHTEAFF. CDR3 in DNA: TGTGCCAGCAGAACCGGTACAGGGCACACTGAAGCTTTCTTT.